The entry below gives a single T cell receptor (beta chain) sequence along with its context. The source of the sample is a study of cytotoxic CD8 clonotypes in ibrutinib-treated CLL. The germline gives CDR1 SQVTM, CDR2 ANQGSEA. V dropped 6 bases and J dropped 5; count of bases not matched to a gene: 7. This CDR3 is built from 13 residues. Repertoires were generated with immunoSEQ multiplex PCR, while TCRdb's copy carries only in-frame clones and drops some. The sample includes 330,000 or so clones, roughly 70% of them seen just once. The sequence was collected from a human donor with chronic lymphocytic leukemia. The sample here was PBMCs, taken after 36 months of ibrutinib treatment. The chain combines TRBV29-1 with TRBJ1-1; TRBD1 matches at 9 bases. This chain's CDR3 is CSVKQGADTEAFF. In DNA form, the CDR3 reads TGCAGCGTCAAACAGGGGGCGGATACTGAAGCTTTCTTT.